What follows are 9 T cell receptor beta chains derived from one specimen sequenced in a study of identical twins (dated by TCRdb to between 2015 and 2016). The library came from 5' RACE. Instrument used: Illumina HiSeq 2000. Through fastp at Q25 and MiXCR, TCRdb rebuilt clones from the public reads, retaining in-frame beta chains. One record per CDR3 amino acid sequence lists the most common genes and DNA. Present in this sample are roughly 470,000 distinct CDR3 sequences, 14% of which were seen just once. 0.98% of the sample is held by the ten biggest clonotypes. These records were also assigned to another study, of yellow fever vaccine responses in identical twins.

Sequencing was carried out using CD4+ T cells sorted from blood. The source of these receptors is a woman between 18 and 30 years old in good health.

The chain links TRBV5-1 to TRBJ1-5; the D gene is possibly TRBD1 (6 bases). V was trimmed by 0 bases and J by 8 bases, leaving 12 bases between them. CDR3 length: 14 amino acids. Germline CDR1 SGHRS, CDR2 YFSETQ. The CDR3 nucleotides are TGCGCCAGCAGCTTGGACGGGACAATGGAGCCCCAGCATTTT. Encoded protein: CASSLDGTMEPQHF.

The genes are TRBV20-1 and TRBJ2-6; D is unclear. V lost 6 bases and J 4 bases, leaving 10 bases between the germline ends. The germline CDR1 and CDR2 sequences are DFQATT and SNEGSKA (reference sequence). This CDR3 is built from 13 residues. CDR3 sequence (DNA): TGCAGTGCCACCAATCTAGGGGCCAACGTCCTGACTTTC. Amino acids: CSATNLGANVLTF.

This chain connects TRBV5-6 to TRBJ2-4; TRBD2 aligns across 8 bases. The CDR3 is made up of 17 amino acids. Looked up from germline, CDR1 is SGHDT and CDR2 is YYEEEE. Unmatched junction bases numbered 9, after V lost 4 bases and J lost 0 bases. The CDR3 here is CASSLMTSALAKNIQYF. The DNA of the CDR3 is TGTGCCAGCAGCCTCATGACTAGCGCCCTAGCCAAAAACATTCAGTACTTC.

V usage is TRBV4-1 and J usage is TRBJ2-2; D remains ambiguous. Trimming pared 1 base from V and 7 bases from J, leaving 19 bases between. The CDR3 consists of 17 residues. Germline assignment: CDR1 MGHRA and CDR2 YSYEKL. The CDR3 DNA reads TGCGCCAGCAGCCAAGTTAGACCCATTCCGATGGGCGGGGAGCTGTTTTTT. It codes for CASSQVRPIPMGGELFF.

Only a few counts were recorded for this clonotype. The V and J genes are TRBV20-1 and TRBJ2-7, with a tentative D call TRBD1 (6 bases). The CDR3 extends over 13 amino acids. Trimming removed 8 bases at V and 4 bases at J, with 18 bases between. Germline V gene lookup returns CDR1 DFQATT and CDR2 SNEGSKA (reference sequence). The CDR3 spells CSSVRARGYEQYF. CDR3 in DNA: TGCAGTTCCGTCCGGGCCAGGGGTTACGAGCAGTACTTC.

This clonotype was detected a few times. This chain joins TRBV7-8 and TRBJ2-7; 8 bases fit TRBD1. Germline V gives CDR1 SGHVS, CDR2 FQNEAQ. V lost 3 bases to trimming and J lost 3 bases; unmatched junction nucleotides: 10. The CDR3 contains 16 residues. The CDR3 sequence: CASSFRDRGDLYEQYF. The CDR3 bases are TGTGCCAGCAGCTTTCGCGACAGGGGCGATCTCTACGAGCAGTACTTC.

The rearrangement joins TRBV6-1 to TRBJ2-5; D might be TRBD2 (5 bases). Trimming took off 6 bases at V and 5 bases at J, with 16 bases between the two ends. This CDR3 has 14 amino acids. The germline gives CDR1 MNHNS, CDR2 SASEGT. The CDR3 spells CASSGVPARETQYF. CDR3 nucleotide sequence: TGTGCCAGCAGCGGGGTACCGGCCAGGGAGACCCAGTACTTC.

This clonotype has just a few counts. The chain links TRBV7-8 to TRBJ2-5; TRBD2 might be the D (5 bases). The V gene's germline CDR1 is SGHVS and CDR2 FQNEAQ. This CDR3 contains 14 residues. Trimming removed 5 bases at V and 4 bases at J, with 14 bases between. The CDR3 protein is CASSPRSSLETQYF. CDR3 coding DNA: TGTGCCAGCAGCCCCCGTTCTAGCTTAGAGACCCAGTACTTC.

The chain recombines TRBV12-3 or TRBV12-4 with TRBJ2-5, with TRBD2 matching over 12 bases. V lost 4 bases, J lost 2 bases, and 14 bases stayed unmatched. The CDR3 has 19 amino acids. This CDR3 is CASSSNPASGRAFQETQYF. CDR3 DNA sequence: TGTGCCAGCAGTTCCAACCCGGCTAGCGGGAGGGCCTTTCAAGAGACCCAGTACTTC.